Listed below are T cell receptor beta chains from one sample, sequenced in a study of CD8+ T cells in alopecia areata. The data were produced by immunoSEQ multiplex PCR, yet TCRdb's version contains in-frame clones alone and is incomplete. The table records 95,000 to 150,000 clones, around 56% of them present only once. The specimen comprised CD4+ T cells sorted from blood, sampled at week 4, from a patient treated with tofacitinib. Receptor source: a human donor with alopecia areata. The CDR3 runs from the conserved cysteine through the conserved F or W. The D gene is left open where the match is weak. Some rows have no size entry. The others give once, few or many, or a class for an expanded clone.

J,D,size,V,CDR3,DNA
TRBJ2-6,.,.,TRBV29-1,CSVLQGRTGANVLTF,TGCAGCGTTCTACAAGGGAGGACTGGGGCCAACGTCCTGACTTTC
TRBJ1-2,.,.,TRBV7-9,CASTPGATYGYTF,TGTGCCAGCACCCCGGGAGCCACCTATGGCTACACCTTC
TRBJ1-1,TRBD1,.,TRBV2,CASRKGQGGKAFF,TGTGCCAGCAGAAAGGGACAGGGAGGCAAAGCTTTCTTT
TRBJ1-1,.,.,TRBV30,CACRPDREDTEAFF,TGTGCCTGTCGCCCGGACAGAGAAGACACTGAAGCTTTCTTT
TRBJ1-6,.,.,TRBV11-2,CASSKGGSPLHF,TGTGCCAGCAGCAAAGGGGGGTCACCCCTCCACTTT
TRBJ2-4,.,.,TRBV6-5,CASSYSTQAGIQYF,TGTGCCAGCAGTTACTCGACCCAGGCGGGCATTCAGTACTTC
TRBJ1-1,.,.,TRBV11-2,CASSLDNLPNTEAFF,TGTGCCAGCAGCTTAGACAACCTGCCGAACACTGAAGCTTTCTTT
TRBJ1-1,TRBD1,few,TRBV10-3,CAICEAGGTEAFF,TGTGCCATCTGCGAGGCAGGGGGCACTGAAGCTTTCTTT
TRBJ2-3,TRBD1,.,TRBV5-4,CASSSLTGGTDTQYF,TGTGCCAGCAGCTCGCTGACAGGGGGGACAGATACGCAGTATTTT
TRBJ2-3,.,.,TRBV10-3,CATGGGPSTDTQYF,TGTGCCACCGGCGGGGGCCCGAGCACAGATACGCAGTATTTT
TRBJ1-5,.,.,TRBV29-1,CSVAAGESQPQHF,TGCAGCGTTGCGGCAGGGGAGAGTCAGCCCCAGCATTTT
TRBJ2-1,TRBD2,.,TRBV9,CASSVTWAGGNNEQFF,TGTGCCAGCAGCGTAACCTGGGCGGGAGGGAACAATGAGCAGTTCTTC
TRBJ2-7,.,.,TRBV6-6,CASGSVVLNEQYF,TGTGCCAGCGGCAGTGTAGTACTCAACGAGCAGTACTTC
TRBJ1-4,.,.,TRBV30,CAWNQRRGEKLFF,TGTGCCTGGAATCAAAGGAGAGGGGAAAAACTGTTTTTT
TRBJ2-1,.,once,TRBV6-5,CASSTDRSSYNEQFF,TGTGCCAGCAGTACAGACAGGAGCTCCTACAATGAGCAGTTCTTC
TRBJ1-1,.,few,TRBV30,CALESAEAFF,TGTGCTTTGGAATCAGCTGAAGCTTTCTTT
TRBJ1-2,TRBD1,.,TRBV29-1,CSVRQGSPNYGYTF,TGCAGCGTTAGACAGGGCTCCCCTAACTATGGCTACACCTTC
TRBJ1-1,TRBD1,.,TRBV7-9,CASSFTGDTEAFF,TGTGCCAGCAGCTTCACAGGGGACACTGAAGCTTTCTTT
TRBJ1-5,.,.,TRBV2,CASSSDTRGNQPQHF,TGTGCCAGCAGCTCCGACACGAGGGGCAATCAGCCCCAGCATTTT
TRBJ2-4,.,.,TRBV7-3,CASSSGPEDIQYF,TGTGCCAGCAGCTCTGGCCCTGAGGACATTCAGTACTTC